This T cell receptor (beta chain) was identified in a study of a mutant IDH1 vaccine in newly diagnosed glioma. Overall study results and limits: Shifts in the top peripheral T cell clonotypes seemed unrelated to pseudoprogression.

The time point: week 47, end of study. Alongside topical imiquimod, each dose of vaccine comprised 300 ug of mutant IDH1 20-mer peptide. Sequenced by immunoSEQ multiplex PCR; TCRdb stores in-frame clones only, minus some. In the table there are tens of thousands of clones, roughly four fifths of which are singletons. Comment on this clone: Its antigen is not identified.

Per germline, CDR1 MRHNA and CDR2 SNTAGT. The CDR3 is 14 residues long. V was trimmed by 3 bases and J by 10 bases, leaving 13 bases between them. This clonotype was obtained from a woman aged 45-65 years with glioma. The chain carries TRBV6-4 and TRBJ1-6, with D possibly TRBD1 on 6 matching bases. The input for sequencing was PBMCs, taken from a glioma patient whose treatment included an IDH1 peptide vaccine. As DNA, the CDR3 is TGTGCCAGCAGTGAAACCTGGGGGCAATCACCCCTCCACTTT. It is translated as CASSETWGQSPLHF.